These 26 T cell receptor beta chains were all obtained from the same sample, sequenced in a study of PD-1 blockade in mismatch repair-deficient tumors. Sequencing used immunoSEQ multiplex PCR; TCRdb keeps in-frame clones, though not all of them. The table has 120,000 or so clones, around 83% seen once. The specimen comprised peripheral blood, sampled 44 weeks after starting pembrolizumab. Every receptor here comes from an adult with mismatch repair-deficient cancer.

The chain uses TRBV11-2 and TRBJ2-1, with TRBD2 matching 10 bases. Trimming at V came to 2 bases and at J to 3 bases, leaving 4 bases not matched to a gene. This CDR3 is 16 amino acids long. Germline V gene data show CDR1 as SGHAT and CDR2 as FQNNGV. As DNA, the CDR3 is TGTGCCAGCAGCTTATTTTGGACTAGCGGCTACAATGAGCAGTTCTTC. This codes for CASSLFWTSGYNEQFF.

The genes are TRBV6-5 and TRBJ1-2; no definite D call. The CDR3 totals 12 residues. Germline V gene lookup returns CDR1 MNHEY and CDR2 SVGAGI. The V and J ends lost 2 bases and 5 bases respectively, with 6 bases between them. CDR3 in DNA: TGTGCCAGCAGTTACCCACAGTATGGCTACACCTTC. The encoded protein is CASSYPQYGYTF.

The chain combines TRBV4-2 with TRBJ2-5; maybe TRBD1 (6 bases). This CDR3 region has 16 residues. Trimming shortened V by 0 bases and J by 5 bases, and 16 bases separated the two germline ends. The germline gives CDR1 LGHNA, CDR2 YNFKEQ. CDR3: CASSQEMDRTTETQYF. The DNA of the CDR3 is TGTGCCAGCAGCCAAGAGATGGACAGAACCACGGAGACCCAGTACTTC.

The sample holds one count of this clone. V gene TRBV7-9 combines with J gene TRBJ2-3, with D possibly being TRBD2 (5 bases). Looked up from germline, CDR1 is SEHNR and CDR2 is FQNEAQ (reference sequence). This CDR3 has 16 amino acids. The ends were cut back, 5 bases at V and 2 bases at J, with 17 bases in the middle. CDR3 sequence reads: CASSGEGSLVTDTQYF. DNA for the CDR3: TGTGCCAGCAGCGGAGAGGGTTCTTTAGTCACAGATACGCAGTATTTT.

The CDR3 is CASRVSGFEVYEQYF. CDR3 nucleotides: TGTGCCAGCAGAGTATCAGGGTTTGAAGTATACGAGCAGTACTTC. The chain links TRBV6-5 to TRBJ2-7, with TRBD1 as a possible D gene (5 bases). The CDR3 is 15 residues long. Trimming cost V 6 bases and J 4 bases, with 19 bases left between them. CDR1 and CDR2 (germline): MNHEY, SVGAGI.

CDR3 residues: CASSQGAPGSSYNEQFF. CDR3 nucleotide sequence: TGCGCCAGCAGCCAAGGGGCTCCCGGGAGCTCCTACAATGAGCAGTTCTTC. This rearrangement joins TRBV4-1 to TRBJ2-1; perhaps TRBD2 as D (6 bases). V dropped 1 base and J dropped 0 bases, with 13 bases sitting between them. Germline V gene lookup returns CDR1 MGHRA and CDR2 YSYEKL. The length of the CDR3 is 17 residues.

This chain uses TRBV29-1 with TRBJ2-7, with a tentative D call TRBD2 (5 bases). With 3 bases removed from V and 2 bases from J, the gap between germline ends came to 8 bases. In germline, CDR1 is SQVTM, CDR2 ANQGSEA. The CDR3 loop spans 12 amino acids. Here the CDR3 reads CSVEKGAYEQYF. CDR3 nucleotide sequence: TGCAGCGTTGAGAAGGGAGCCTACGAGCAGTACTTC.

This chain links TRBV6-4 with TRBJ2-5, with D tentatively TRBD2 (7 bases). The V gene's germline CDR1 is MRHNA and CDR2 SNTAGT. V gave up 6 bases and J gave up 5 bases, with 16 bases separating them. The CDR3 consists of 14 residues. The DNA for the CDR3 is TGTGCCAGCAGGGATCCGGGGGGCATTGAGACCCAGTACTTC. Encoded protein: CASRDPGGIETQYF.

The chain couples TRBV27 to TRBJ2-5; TRBD2 might be the D (6 bases). The V gene's germline CDR1 is MNHEY and CDR2 SMNVEV (reference sequence). With 6 bases removed from V and 5 bases from J, the gap between germline ends came to 13 bases. This CDR3 is 13 amino acids long. The CDR3: CASSRTNEETQYF. The CDR3 nucleotides are TGTGCCAGCAGCAGGACTAACGAGGAGACCCAGTACTTC.

V gene TRBV10-3 combines with J gene TRBJ2-5; D gene unclear. Looked up from germline, CDR1 is ENHRY and CDR2 is SYGVKD. Trimming removed 0 bases at V and 2 bases at J, with 4 bases between. This CDR3 is built from 13 residues. The chain's CDR3 is CAISESRQETQYF. The CDR3 DNA is TGTGCCATCAGTGAGTCGAGGCAAGAGACCCAGTACTTC.

Comments on this clone: Relative to the germline gene, one junction end is altered; a read error may explain this. The chain employs TRBV27 and TRBJ2-1; 11 nucleotides match TRBD1. The CDR3 totals 12 residues. Looked up from germline, CDR1 is MNHEY and CDR2 is SMNVEV (reference sequence). The CDR3 loop reads CASSLTGTGGIF. The CDR3 DNA reads as TGTGCCAGCAGTCTAACCGGGACAGGGGGTATCTTC.

The chain is built from TRBV19 and TRBJ2-3; 7 bases fit TRBD2. The CDR3 covers 16 residues. CDR1 LNHDA and CDR2 SQIVND come from the germline V gene (reference sequence). The V and J ends lost 6 bases and 3 bases, in that order; junction bases with no gene match: 12. CDR3 bases: TGTGCCAGTAGCTCGACGACCCGGGACTATACAGATACGCAGTATTTT. Residues: CASSSTTRDYTDTQYF.

This chain uses TRBV6-1 with TRBJ2-7; TRBD2 is a possible D gene (6 bases). The CDR3 consists of 13 residues. Germline CDR1 reads MNHNS; CDR2 reads SASEGT. The V gene lost 6 bases and the J gene lost 2 bases, with 11 bases spanning the gap. The CDR3 DNA reads as TGTGCCAGCAGGGGGACTGTCACCTACGAGCAGTACTTC. It codes for CASRGTVTYEQYF.

The chain is built from TRBV19 and TRBJ1-2, with D possibly TRBD1 on 5 matching bases. The CDR3 contains 16 residues. Germline V gene lookup returns CDR1 LNHDA and CDR2 SQIVND (reference sequence). V shed 6 bases and J shed 2 bases, with 19 bases lying between them. The chain's CDR3 is CASRAEGRRGNYGYTF. Written as DNA, the CDR3 is TGTGCCAGTAGGGCCGAGGGGCGCCGGGGAAACTATGGCTACACCTTC.

The chain combines TRBV4-1 with TRBJ2-1; perhaps TRBD2 as D (7 bases). V was shortened by 4 bases and J by 12 bases, with 13 bases between the two germline ends. This CDR3 comprises 12 residues. The germline V gene has CDR1 MGHRA and CDR2 YSYEKL. This CDR3 is CASSLKGGPQFF. As DNA, the CDR3 is TGCGCCAGCAGCCTCAAGGGGGGGCCGCAGTTCTTC.

The V call is TRBV13, the J call TRBJ2-7; 8 positions agree with TRBD1. Germline assignment: CDR1 PRHDT and CDR2 FYEKMQ (reference sequence). V shed 5 bases and J 3 bases; nucleotides not matched to a gene: 6. The CDR3 is 14 residues long. CDR3 region: CASSPRTGNYEQYF. CDR3 nucleotides: TGTGCCAGCAGCCCCCGGACAGGGAACTACGAGCAGTACTTC.

The chain combines TRBV19 with TRBJ2-6; D ambiguous. CDR1 and CDR2 (germline): LNHDA, SQIVND (reference sequence). Trimming removed 5 bases at V and 4 bases at J, with 18 bases between. The CDR3 is 17 amino acids. CDR3: CASSPPLLRSGANVLTF. In DNA, the CDR3 is TGTGCCAGTAGTCCCCCGCTCCTGAGGTCCGGGGCCAACGTCCTGACTTTC.

This clone was seen just once. The chain recombines TRBV30 with TRBJ1-2, with D possibly TRBD1 on 6 matching bases. Trimming cost V 8 bases and J 8 bases, with 15 bases left between them. This CDR3 spans 11 amino acids. Germline CDR1 and CDR2: GTSNPN and SVGIG (reference sequence). CDR3 protein: CANPGEQGYTF. CDR3 sequence (DNA): TGTGCCAATCCAGGGGAGCAGGGCTACACCTTC.

This clone was detected once. J is TRBJ1-2 and V is TRBV29-1; 8 positions match TRBD1. The CDR3 loop spans 15 amino acids. Trimming cost V 3 bases and J 8 bases; bases outside gene matches: 14. Per germline, CDR1 SQVTM and CDR2 ANQGSEA. The CDR3 region has the DNA TGCAGCGTTGAGCACAAGATTCAGGGGGCCTGGGGCTACACCTTC. Protein product: CSVEHKIQGAWGYTF.

The chain employs TRBV21-1 and TRBJ1-1; the table's D call, TRBD1, was not checked against the DNA. TRBV21-1 is noted as a pseudogene. The CDR3 extends over 15 amino acids. For the CDR3, the DNA is TGTGCCAGCAGCAAAGATCAGGGAATGGAGACTGAAGCTTTCTTT. This gives the protein CASSKDQGMETEAFF.

The chain combines TRBV6-4 with TRBJ2-1; 12 bases align to TRBD1. V lost 6 bases to trimming and J lost 5 bases; unmatched junction nucleotides: 20. Germline V gene data show CDR1 as MRHNA and CDR2 as SNTAGT. The CDR3 covers 20 residues. DNA for the CDR3: TGTGCCAGCAGGGGGGGAGGGGCCATCCGGGACAGGGGGCAAGACAATGAGCAGTTCTTC. Residues: CASRGGGAIRDRGQDNEQFF.

This chain links TRBV2 with TRBJ1-5, with TRBD1 identical over 9 bases. The trim removed 5 bases at V and 6 bases at J, leaving 8 bases unmatched. The germline gives CDR1 SNHLY, CDR2 FYNNEI. This CDR3 has 15 residues. Here the CDR3 reads CASSKYRGPGQPQHF. In DNA form, the CDR3 reads TGTGCCAGCAGTAAATACAGGGGGCCGGGTCAGCCCCAGCATTTT.

The chain is built from TRBV5-1 and TRBJ2-3; 7 bases align to TRBD1. The CDR3 spans 15 residues. With 1 base clipped from V and 6 bases from J, the junction kept 8 bases outside the gene matches. Germline-derived CDR1 and CDR2 are SGHRS and YFSETQ. The CDR3 DNA reads as TGCGCCAGCAGCTTGACAGGGGTCCTTAAGGATACGCAGTATTTT. It is translated as CASSLTGVLKDTQYF.

The sample holds one count of this clone. The chain carries TRBV7-9 and TRBJ2-7; the D is unclear. The CDR3 loop spans 13 amino acids. Trimming removed 6 bases from V and 0 bases from J, with 9 bases in between. Germline V gene sequence: CDR1 SEHNR, CDR2 FQNEAQ (reference sequence). CDR3 nucleotides: TGTGCCAGCAGGGAGCCGAGCTCCTACGAGCAGTACTTC. Translating gives CASREPSSYEQYF.

The gene calls are TRBV7-2 and TRBJ2-7; 10 bases fit TRBD2. Germline CDR1 and CDR2: SGHTA and FQGNSA. The CDR3 runs to 15 residues. Trimming removed 4 bases from V and 3 bases from J; junction bases left unmatched: 6. The CDR3 coding sequence is TGTGCCAGCAGCTGGGTAGCGGGAGGTAACTACGAGCAGTACTTC. Translation: CASSWVAGGNYEQYF.

The chain is built from TRBV5-1 and TRBJ2-5, with D hard to call. Germline V gives CDR1 SGHRS, CDR2 YFSETQ. Deletions cut 4 bases from V and 1 base from J, with 11 bases between. This CDR3 has 14 residues. As DNA, the CDR3 is TGCGCCAGCAGCGCAGGACGGCCCCAAGAGACCCAGTACTTC. Protein sequence: CASSAGRPQETQYF.